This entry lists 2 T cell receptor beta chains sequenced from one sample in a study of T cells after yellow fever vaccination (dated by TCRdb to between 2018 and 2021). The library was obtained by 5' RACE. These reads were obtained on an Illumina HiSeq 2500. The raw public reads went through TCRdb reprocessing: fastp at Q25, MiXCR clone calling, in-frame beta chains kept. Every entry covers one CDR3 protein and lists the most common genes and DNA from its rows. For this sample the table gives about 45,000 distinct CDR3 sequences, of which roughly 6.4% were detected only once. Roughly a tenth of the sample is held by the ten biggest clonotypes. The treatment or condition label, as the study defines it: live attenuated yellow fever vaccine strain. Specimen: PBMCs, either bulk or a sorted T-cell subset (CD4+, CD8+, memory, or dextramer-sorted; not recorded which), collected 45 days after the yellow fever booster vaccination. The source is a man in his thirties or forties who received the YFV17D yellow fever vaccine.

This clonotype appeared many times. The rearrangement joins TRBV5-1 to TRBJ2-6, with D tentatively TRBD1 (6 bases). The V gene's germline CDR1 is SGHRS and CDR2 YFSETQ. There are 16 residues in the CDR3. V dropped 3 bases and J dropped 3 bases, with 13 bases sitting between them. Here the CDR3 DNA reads TGCGCCAGCAGCTCCACTACAGGGAGTGGGGCCAACGTCCTGACTTTC. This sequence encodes CASSSTTGSGANVLTF.

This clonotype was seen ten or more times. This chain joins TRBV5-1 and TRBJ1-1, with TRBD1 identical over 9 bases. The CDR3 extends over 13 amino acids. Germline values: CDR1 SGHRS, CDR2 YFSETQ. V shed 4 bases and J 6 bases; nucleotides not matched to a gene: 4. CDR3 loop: CASSLQGAAEAFF. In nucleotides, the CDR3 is TGCGCCAGCAGCCTACAGGGGGCAGCTGAAGCTTTCTTT.